This record covers a single TCR beta chain. The sample belongs to a study of T cells in tuberculosis. The V gene's germline CDR1 is SNHLY and CDR2 FYNNEI. The CDR3 runs 13 residues. V lost 6 bases to trimming and J lost 4 bases; unmatched junction nucleotides: 3. The repertoire was sequenced with immunoSEQ multiplex PCR; TCRdb's copy has only in-frame clones and lacks some. The table has over 30,000 clones, roughly 93% seen once. The time point denotes: new active TB diagnosis, blood taken before or within 7 days of starting treatment. This TCR was recovered from an adult with tuberculosis. The chain employs TRBV2 and TRBJ1-2, with TRBD1 matching 9 bases. The sequencing used PBMCs, collected at tuberculosis diagnosis. CDR3 in amino acids: CASRDRGLYGYTF. Here the CDR3 DNA reads TGTGCCAGCAGGGACAGGGGCCTCTATGGCTACACCTTC. The entire variable domain, with the rest obtained from reference TRBV2 and TRBJ1-2, is as follows: EPEVTQTPSHQVTQMGQEVILRCVPISNHLYFYWYRQILGQKVEFLVSFYNNEISEKSEIFDDQFSVERPDGSNFTLKIRSTKLEDSAMYFCASRDRGLYGYTFGSGTRLTVV.